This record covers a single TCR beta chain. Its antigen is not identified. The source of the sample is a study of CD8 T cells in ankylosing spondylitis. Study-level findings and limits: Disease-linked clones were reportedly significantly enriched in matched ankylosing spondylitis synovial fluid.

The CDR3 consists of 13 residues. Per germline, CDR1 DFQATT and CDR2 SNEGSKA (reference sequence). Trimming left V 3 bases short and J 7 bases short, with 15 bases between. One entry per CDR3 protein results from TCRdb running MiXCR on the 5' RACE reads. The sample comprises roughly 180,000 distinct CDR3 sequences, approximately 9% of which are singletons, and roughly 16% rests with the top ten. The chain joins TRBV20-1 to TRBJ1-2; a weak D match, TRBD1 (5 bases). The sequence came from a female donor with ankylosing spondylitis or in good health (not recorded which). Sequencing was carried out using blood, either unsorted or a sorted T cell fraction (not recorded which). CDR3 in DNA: TGCAGTGCTAGTTCCGCCAGGGCGGGTGGCTACACCTTC. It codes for CSASSARAGGYTF.